This is a list of T cell receptor beta chains from one sample in a study of patients and donors after allogeneic stem cell transplantation. TCRdb re-derived calls from the RT-PCR reads in MiXCR, one entry per CDR3 protein. This sample has 200,000 to 250,000 distinct CDR3 sequences, with around two fifths found just once. The source material was blood, either unsorted or a sorted T cell fraction (not recorded which). Receptors were obtained from a human donor who was either an allogeneic HSCT recipient or a stem cell or donor lymphocyte infusion donor (not recorded which). It is not recorded whose cells these are; they may come from a transplant donor. CDR3s include the opening cysteine and the closing phenylalanine or tryptophan. Each record gives: V gene, J gene, clone size, D gene, CDR3 protein, CDR3 DNA. The D gene is left open where the match is weak. A row's size may be missing; if present it is once, few, many or a size class.

>TRBV6-2/TRBV6-3|TRBJ2-7|few|-
CASSPKKGAYEQYF
TGTGCCAGCAGCCCTAAAAAGGGCGCCTACGAGCAGTACTTC
>TRBV20-1|TRBJ1-2|few|-
CSAPLAVNYGYTF
TGCAGTGCCCCATTGGCCGTAAACTATGGCTACACCTTC
>TRBV7-8|TRBJ1-2|few|-
CASSRTLQQQHYTF
TGTGCCAGCAGCCGCACACTACAGCAACAGCACTACACCTTC
>TRBV7-2|TRBJ1-6|few|-
CASSLVSGTGSPLHF
TGTGCCAGCAGCTTAGTATCCGGGACCGGTTCACCCCTCCACTTT
>TRBV29-1|TRBJ2-7|-|TRBD1
CSVGGTGDFYEQYF
TGCAGCGTAGGGGGGACAGGGGATTTCTACGAGCAGTACTTC
>TRBV12-3/TRBV12-4|TRBJ2-7|-|-
CASSLGTHEQYF
TGTGCCAGCAGTCTCGGGACCCACGAGCAGTACTTC
>TRBV5-1|TRBJ2-7|-|-
CASSLGGGPYEQYF
TGCGCCAGCAGCTTGGGGGGAGGCCCCTACGAGCAGTACTTC
>TRBV5-5|TRBJ1-5|-|TRBD1
CASSRRQGADQPQHF
TGTGCCAGCAGCCGGAGACAGGGGGCAGATCAGCCCCAGCATTTT
>TRBV5-8|TRBJ1-1|few|-
CASSPWAGRVEAFF
TGTGCCAGCAGCCCGTGGGCAGGGCGTGTTGAAGCTTTCTTT
>TRBV7-3|TRBJ2-5|-|TRBD2
CASSLRTSGTKYF
TGTGCCAGCAGCTTACGGACTAGCGGGACCAAGTACTTC
>TRBV12-3/TRBV12-4|TRBJ2-5|few|TRBD1
CASSAGTGETQYF
TGTGCCAGCAGTGCCGGGACAGGAGAGACCCAGTACTTC
>TRBV15|TRBJ1-1|-|-
CATSSEGRITEAFF
TGTGCCACCAGCAGCGAGGGTCGGATAACTGAAGCTTTCTTT
>TRBV6-5|TRBJ1-1|-|-
CASIQGPNLGTEAFF
TGTGCCAGTATTCAGGGTCCTAATTTGGGCACTGAAGCTTTCTTT
>TRBV27|TRBJ2-7|-|-
CASSLSARYYEQYF
TGTGCCAGCAGTTTATCGGCCAGGTACTACGAGCAGTACTTC
>TRBV12-3/TRBV12-4|TRBJ2-1|few|TRBD2
CASKWGLAGVYEQFF
TGTGCCAGCAAATGGGGACTAGCGGGGGTTTATGAGCAGTTCTTC
>TRBV10-3|TRBJ1-6|-|TRBD1
CAISEGTAINSPLHF
TGTGCCATCAGTGAGGGGACAGCCATCAATTCACCCCTCCACTTT
>TRBV20-1|TRBJ1-5|once|-
CSVSRDRRNQPQHF
TGCAGTGTCAGTCGTGACAGGAGAAATCAGCCCCAGCATTTT
>TRBV15|TRBJ1-5|-|TRBD1
CATSSERTGRGNQPQHF
TGTGCCACCAGCTCTGAACGGACAGGGAGAGGCAATCAGCCCCAGCATTTT
>TRBV3-1|TRBJ2-7|-|TRBD1
CASSPPTGVYEQYF
TGTGCCAGCAGCCCGCCGACAGGGGTGTACGAGCAGTACTTC
>TRBV7-6|TRBJ1-2|few|-
CASSTRANYGYTF
TGTGCCAGCAGCACCCGCGCTAACTATGGCTACACCTTC
>TRBV28|TRBJ1-5|once|-
CASSWANQPQHF
TGTGCCAGCAGTTGGGCGAATCAGCCCCAGCATTTT
>TRBV3-1|TRBJ2-7|-|-
CASSQDRAQGDTYEQYF
TGTGCCAGCAGCCAAGATCGGGCGCAGGGAGACACCTACGAGCAGTACTTC
>TRBV12-3/TRBV12-4|TRBJ2-7|-|-
CASSPRGSLAYEQYF
TGTGCCAGCAGTCCTCGAGGTAGCCTCGCCTACGAGCAGTACTTC
>TRBV10-2|TRBJ2-3|few|TRBD2
CASSESRLAGASTDTQYF
TGCGCCAGCAGTGAGTCTCGACTAGCGGGGGCTAGCACAGATACGCAGTATTTT
>TRBV28|TRBJ2-7|-|TRBD1
CASRNRDRVYEQYF
TGTGCCAGCAGGAACCGGGACAGGGTCTACGAGCAGTACTTC
>TRBV3-1|TRBJ1-1|few|-
CASSPGALPPVFTEAFF
TGTGCCAGCAGCCCGGGTGCATTGCCCCCGGTGTTCACTGAAGCTTTCTTT
>TRBV12-3/TRBV12-4|TRBJ2-1|-|-
CASSELEHEQFF
TGTGCCAGCAGCGAACTAGAGCACGAGCAGTTCTTC
>TRBV5-1|TRBJ2-1|-|TRBD1
CASSRDRGDNEQFF
TGCGCCAGCTCCCGGGACAGGGGTGACAATGAGCAGTTCTTC
>TRBV7-9|TRBJ1-4|once|TRBD1
CASRKGTVATNEKLFF
TGTGCCAGCAGAAAAGGGACAGTTGCAACTAATGAAAAACTGTTTTTT
>TRBV12-3/TRBV12-4|TRBJ1-1|-|-
CASSLVGRGWTEAFF
TGTGCCAGCAGTTTAGTCGGCAGGGGATGGACTGAAGCTTTCTTT
>TRBV28|TRBJ1-2|few|-
CASSWTANYGYTF
TGTGCCAGCAGTTGGACAGCTAACTATGGCTACACCTTC
>TRBV5-8|TRBJ1-1|-|-
CASSTQGTHSSSAFF
TGTGCCAGCAGTACACAGGGAACCCACAGCTCGTCGGCTTTCTTT
>TRBV11-2|TRBJ2-4|once|-
CASSLAGAGWVRDIQYF
TGTGCCAGCAGCTTAGCAGGGGCAGGGTGGGTTAGGGACATTCAGTACTTC
>TRBV5-6|TRBJ1-2|few|-
CASSLVGANYGYTF
TGTGCCAGCAGCTTGGTCGGGGCGAACTATGGCTACACCTTC
>TRBV12-3/TRBV12-4|TRBJ2-2|-|TRBD1
CASGFWTGRTGELFF
TGTGCCAGCGGCTTCTGGACAGGCAGGACCGGGGAGCTGTTTTTT